The 4 T cell receptor beta chains below all came from one sample that was sequenced in a study of regulatory T cells in long-lasting Graves disease. Time point defined: newly diagnosed GD, antithyroid drugs for less than 3 months. PBMC RNA served as the TCR library source. Libraries of TCR beta came from iRepertoire HTBI primers plus Arm-PCR of CDR3 regions. TCRdb analysed the multiplex PCR reads with MiXCR anew, one entry per CDR3 protein. The sample has about 530,000 distinct CDR3 sequences, about 16% seen once; the top ten hold around 25%. The data also belong to a second study, concerning T cells in Graves' hyperthyroidism and ophthalmopathy.

Source: peripheral blood mononuclear cells (PBMCs), taken at new diagnosis, from a patient treated with antithyroid drugs. These receptor sequences come from a woman aged 40-60 years with Graves disease.

This chain uses TRBV16 with TRBJ1-3; D remains ambiguous. The germline V gene has CDR1 KGHSY and CDR2 FQNENV. The CDR3 consists of 16 residues. V gave up 0 bases and J gave up 0 bases, with 9 bases separating them. The CDR3 DNA reads TGTGCCAGCAGCCAATCCGTGACCAGCTCTGGAAACACCATATATTTT. Its protein product is CASSQSVTSSGNTIYF.

This clonotype appeared many times. The chain couples TRBV30 to TRBJ2-3; a possible D gene is TRBD2 (6 bases). The V and J ends lost 2 bases and 14 bases respectively, with 17 bases between them. Germline values: CDR1 GTSNPN, CDR2 SVGIG (reference sequence). The CDR3 is made up of 12 amino acids. This chain's CDR3 is CAWSRTGSGVYF. DNA of the CDR3: TGTGCCTGGAGTCGAACAGGCTCGGGGGTGTATTTT.

This clonotype was seen more than once but under ten times. The chain has TRBV7-3 and TRBJ1-2, with D unresolved. Per the germline V gene, CDR1 is SGHTA and CDR2 is FQGTGA. The CDR3 is 13 amino acids. Trimming took off 0 bases at V and 8 bases at J, with 10 bases between the two ends. The CDR3 loop reads CASSLTPAGGYTF. The CDR3, as DNA: TGTGCCAGCAGCTTAACACCGGCGGGGGGCTACACCTTC.

V usage is TRBV2 and J usage is TRBJ2-2; 12 bases are shared with TRBD2. Germline assignment: CDR1 SNHLY and CDR2 FYNNEI. This CDR3 has 15 residues. J gave up 4 bases and V 5 bases, and 2 bases lay outside the gene matches. The CDR3 coding sequence is TGTGCCAGCAGTTGGACTAGCGGGGTCACCGGGGAGCTGTTTTTT. Translating gives CASSWTSGVTGELFF.